The 11 T cell receptor beta chains reported below all come from one sample, sequenced in a study of T cells in Graves' hyperthyroidism and ophthalmopathy. Amplified regions were TCR beta CDR3 sequences from RNA transcripts. The HTBI primer set served for first-round RT-PCR of the TCR CDR3. From the multiplex PCR reads, TCRdb called clonotypes with MiXCR, one entry per CDR3 protein. The sample holds about 290,000 distinct CDR3 sequences, over 15% seen once. The sequenced material came from blood. The receptors here all came from a woman aged 55-70 years with Graves' ophthalmopathy.

This clonotype was counted ten times or more. The rearrangement joins TRBV20-1 to TRBJ2-1; D unclear. The CDR3 totals 11 residues. Trimming left V 7 bases short and J 9 bases short, with 13 bases between. The V gene's germline CDR1 is DFQATT and CDR2 SNEGSKA (reference sequence). CDR3 sequence reads: CSGDDLGEQFF. In DNA, the CDR3 is TGCAGTGGGGATGATTTAGGTGAGCAGTTCTTC.

This clonotype was seen at least ten times. The chain employs TRBV30 and TRBJ2-3; no reliable D call. Trimming removed 0 bases at V and 1 base at J, with 8 bases between. Looked up from germline, CDR1 is GTSNPN and CDR2 is SVGIG (reference sequence). The CDR3 has 14 amino acids. This chain's CDR3 is CAWSVGLGTDTQYF. The CDR3 DNA is TGTGCCTGGAGTGTCGGGCTTGGCACAGATACGCAGTATTTT.

This chain connects TRBV12-3 or TRBV12-4 to TRBJ2-7; weak D call: TRBD1 (5 bases). V was pared by 3 bases and J by 3 bases, with 9 bases between. The CDR3 is 13 residues long. Here the CDR3 DNA reads TGTGCCAGCAGTTTCCCAGGGAACTACGAGCAGTACTTC. Encoded protein: CASSFPGNYEQYF.

This clonotype showed up just a few times. A much larger clone sits a single nucleotide away, making a read error possible. The J gene is TRBJ1-1, the V gene TRBV5-1, with a possible D match to TRBD1 (5 bases). V was shortened by 4 bases and J by 4 bases, with 17 bases between the two germline ends. The CDR3 sequence is 15 residues long. The germline CDR1 and CDR2 sequences are SGHRS and YFSETQ. Here the CDR3 DNA reads TGCGCCAGCAGCCCTTTGGGTGTGGGGACCACTGAAGCTTTCTTT. This gives the protein CASSPLGVGTTEAFF.

This clonotype came up many times. The CDR3 sequence: CSAPPRDSSYNEQFF. The CDR3 bases are TGCAGTGCTCCTCCCCGGGACAGCTCCTACAATGAGCAGTTCTTC. This chain links TRBV20-1 with TRBJ2-1; 7 positions match TRBD1. Germline V lookup: CDR1 DFQATT, CDR2 SNEGSKA (reference sequence). J was trimmed by 0 bases and V by 5 bases; bases with no gene match: 7. This CDR3 is 15 amino acids long.

There are many counts of this clonotype. The chain joins TRBV5-1 to TRBJ2-7; 9 bases map to TRBD2. CDR3 length: 15 residues. The V and J ends lost 3 bases and 0 bases, in that order; junction bases with no gene match: 4. CDR1 and CDR2 (germline): SGHRS, YFSETQ. The CDR3 nucleotides read TGCGCCAGCAGCTCTCCTAGCGGGATCTCCTACGAGCAGTACTTC. It yields the protein CASSSPSGISYEQYF.

This clonotype was counted at least ten times. The chain combines TRBV20-1 with TRBJ2-5; maybe TRBD2 (5 bases). Germline V CDR1 and CDR2: DFQATT, SNEGSKA (reference sequence). This CDR3 has 13 amino acids. Trimming stripped 5 bases from V and 5 bases from J, with 15 bases between. The CDR3 loop is CSASDWVVETQYF. CDR3 nucleotide sequence: TGCAGTGCTTCGGACTGGGTGGTGGAGACCCAGTACTTC.

This clonotype was found many times. The V gene is TRBV12-3 or TRBV12-4, the J gene TRBJ1-1; D not resolved. The CDR3 has 12 amino acids. V lost 3 bases and J 7 bases, leaving 9 bases between the germline ends. For the CDR3, the DNA is TGTGCCAGCAGTTTCGGCAGAGTTGAAGCTTTCTTT. Protein product: CASSFGRVEAFF.

This clonotype was detected ten times or more. V usage is TRBV7-8 and J usage is TRBJ2-1; D uncertain. Per germline, CDR1 SGHVS and CDR2 FQNEAQ. Between the trimmed V and J ends, which lost 5 bases and 5 bases, there was a span of 10 bases. The CDR3 sequence is 13 residues long. The CDR3 protein is CASSPLLDNEQFF. CDR3 DNA sequence: TGTGCCAGCAGCCCCCTTTTGGACAATGAGCAGTTCTTC.

This clonotype came up many times. This sequence joins TRBV6-1 and TRBJ1-5; D uncertain. The CDR3 sequence is 13 residues long. Looked up from germline, CDR1 is MNHNS and CDR2 is SASEGT. Between the trimmed V and J ends, which lost 3 bases and 7 bases, there was a span of 10 bases. The CDR3 sequence is CASSESVGQPQHF. CDR3 bases: TGTGCCAGCAGTGAGTCGGTAGGGCAGCCCCAGCATTTT.

This clonotype was detected many times. The chain joins TRBV2 to TRBJ2-3; 8 bases agree with TRBD1. This CDR3 region has 15 residues. Germline assignment: CDR1 SNHLY and CDR2 FYNNEI. V shed 7 bases and J 4 bases; nucleotides not matched to a gene: 10. This CDR3 is CASIIGQGAPDTQYF. CDR3 in DNA: TGTGCCAGCATAATAGGGCAGGGGGCGCCAGATACGCAGTATTTT. The full variable domain, completed using reference TRBV2 and TRBJ2-3, is EPEVTQTPSHQVTQMGQEVILRCVPISNHLYFYWYRQILGQKVEFLVSFYNNEISEKSEIFDDQFSVERPDGSNFTLKIRSTKLEDSAMYFCASIIGQGAPDTQYFGPGTRLTVL.